Below, 3 T cell receptor beta chains from the same sample are listed, as sequenced in a study of shared clonotypes between healthy human individuals. Using immunoSEQ multiplex PCR, the repertoire was profiled, and TCRdb retains in-frame clones only, with some absent. The repertoire includes 2 million to 2.5 million clones, more than 90% of them detected once, and about 0.13% sits in the top ten. Sequencing was carried out using naive CD4+ T cells sorted from blood. As to subset: CD45RA+ positively selected. The receptors stem from a man aged 18 to 29 in good health.

On this clone: The junction departs from the called germline gene at one end, perhaps through a read error. This sequence joins TRBV4-1 and TRBJ2-7, with TRBD2 matching over 8 bases. The CDR3 spans 15 residues. Germline CDR1 reads MGHRA; CDR2 reads YSYEKL. CDR3 region: CASSQPGLGSHEQYF. Written as DNA, the CDR3 is TGCGCCAGCAGCCAGCCGGGACTAGGCTCCCACGAGCAGTACTTC.

To note about this clone: In the same sample, other DNA sequences code for this CDR3. V gene TRBV5-1 combines with J gene TRBJ1-3; 7 bases are shared with TRBD1. V trimming: 3 bases; J trimming: 4 bases; junction bases outside the gene matches: 1. The CDR3 covers 13 residues. Germline V gives CDR1 SGHRS, CDR2 YFSETQ. The DNA of the CDR3 is TGCGCCAGCAGCTCGGGACAGGGAAACACCATATATTTT. This sequence encodes CASSSGQGNTIYF. The whole variable domain, filled in from reference TRBV5-1 and TRBJ1-3, reads KAGVTQTPRYLIKTRGQQVTLSCSPISGHRSVSWYQQTPGQGLQFLFEYFSETQRNKGNFPGRFSGRQFSNSRSEMNVSTLELGDSALYLCASSSGQGNTIYFGEGSWLTVV.

J is TRBJ2-2 and V is TRBV6-5, with D possibly being TRBD1 or TRBD2 (5 bases each). With 1 base removed from V and 7 bases from J, the gap between germline ends came to 13 bases. CDR1 is MNHEY, CDR2 SVGAGI, per germline. The CDR3 length is 15 residues. In nucleotides, the CDR3 is TGTGCCAGCAGTTACTGGACTGAGGGGTTCGGGGAGCTGTTTTTT. This translates into CASSYWTEGFGELFF.